This T cell receptor (beta chain) came from a study of cytomegalovirus exposure and HLA in healthy donors. On this clone itself: No antigen is known for it.

Study-wide points: In a later analysis, at a false discovery rate of 0.05, 16,951 TCR beta sequences matched HLA alleles. An observed cluster of highly shared sequence variants was recorded as a likely sequencing artifact.

The CDR3 covers 14 residues. Germline assignment: CDR1 PRHDT and CDR2 FYEKMQ (reference sequence). V lost 0 bases to trimming and J lost 0 bases, with 3 bases between them. Primers: 60 Vbeta forward and 13 Jbeta reverse. Only in-frame clones appear in the TCRdb table, and some are missing; sequencing was by immunoSEQ multiplex PCR. The sample carries about 85,000 clones, around 80% recorded once. The receptor's source is a woman in her forties or fifties in good health and CMV-seropositive. This sequence joins TRBV13 and TRBJ1-5; D gene uncertain. The sequenced sample was PBMCs. The CDR3 protein is CASSLGGSNQPQHF. DNA for the CDR3: TGTGCCAGCAGCTTAGGCGGTAGCAATCAGCCCCAGCATTTT.